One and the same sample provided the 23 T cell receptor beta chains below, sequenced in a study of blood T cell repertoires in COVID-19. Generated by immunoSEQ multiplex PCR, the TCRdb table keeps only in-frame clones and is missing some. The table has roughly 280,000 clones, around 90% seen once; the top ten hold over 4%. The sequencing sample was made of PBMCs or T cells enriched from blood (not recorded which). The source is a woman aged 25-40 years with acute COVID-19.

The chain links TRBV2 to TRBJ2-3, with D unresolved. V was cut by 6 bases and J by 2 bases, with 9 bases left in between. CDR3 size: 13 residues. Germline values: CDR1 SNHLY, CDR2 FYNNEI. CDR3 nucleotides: TGTGCCAGCAGCCAACTGATCACAGATACGCAGTATTTT. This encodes CASSQLITDTQYF.

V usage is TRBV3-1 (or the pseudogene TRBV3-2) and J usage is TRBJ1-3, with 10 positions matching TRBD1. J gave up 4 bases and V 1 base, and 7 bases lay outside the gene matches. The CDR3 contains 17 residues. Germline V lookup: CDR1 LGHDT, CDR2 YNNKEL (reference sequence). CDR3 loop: CASSQVGTGAPGNTIYF. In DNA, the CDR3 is TGTGCCAGCAGCCAAGTTGGGACAGGGGCGCCGGGAAACACCATATATTTT.

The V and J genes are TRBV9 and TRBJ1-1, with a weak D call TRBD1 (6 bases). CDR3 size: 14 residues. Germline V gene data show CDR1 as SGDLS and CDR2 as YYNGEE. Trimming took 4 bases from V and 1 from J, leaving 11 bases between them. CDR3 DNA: TGTGCCAGCAGCCCCTGGACAGAGAACACTGAAGCTTTCTTT. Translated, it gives CASSPWTENTEAFF.

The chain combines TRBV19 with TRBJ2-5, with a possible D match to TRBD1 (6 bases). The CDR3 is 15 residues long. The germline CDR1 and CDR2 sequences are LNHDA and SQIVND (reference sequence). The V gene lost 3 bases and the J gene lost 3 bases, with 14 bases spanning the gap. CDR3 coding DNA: TGTGCCAGTAGTATGGGGGCTTCGACCAAAGAGACCCAGTACTTC. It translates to CASSMGASTKETQYF.

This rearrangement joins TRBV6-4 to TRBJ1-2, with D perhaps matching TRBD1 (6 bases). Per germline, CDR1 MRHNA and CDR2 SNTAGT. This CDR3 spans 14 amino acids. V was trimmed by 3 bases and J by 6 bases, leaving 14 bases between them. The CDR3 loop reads CASSDTGGAHGYTF. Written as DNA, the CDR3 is TGTGCCAGCAGTGATACGGGGGGCGCCCATGGCTACACCTTC.

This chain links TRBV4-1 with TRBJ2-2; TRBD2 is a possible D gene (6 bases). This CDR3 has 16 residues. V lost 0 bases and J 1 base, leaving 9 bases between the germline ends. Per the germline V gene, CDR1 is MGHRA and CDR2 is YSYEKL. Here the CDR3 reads CASSQELAVNTGELFF. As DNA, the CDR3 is TGCGCCAGCAGCCAAGAATTAGCGGTGAACACCGGGGAGCTGTTTTTT.

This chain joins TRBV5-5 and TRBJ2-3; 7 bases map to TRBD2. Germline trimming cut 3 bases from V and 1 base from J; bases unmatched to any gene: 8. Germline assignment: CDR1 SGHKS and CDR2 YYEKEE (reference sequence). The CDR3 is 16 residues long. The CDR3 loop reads CASSWGASGRTDTQYF. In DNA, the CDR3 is TGTGCCAGCAGCTGGGGCGCTAGCGGCCGCACAGATACGCAGTATTTT.

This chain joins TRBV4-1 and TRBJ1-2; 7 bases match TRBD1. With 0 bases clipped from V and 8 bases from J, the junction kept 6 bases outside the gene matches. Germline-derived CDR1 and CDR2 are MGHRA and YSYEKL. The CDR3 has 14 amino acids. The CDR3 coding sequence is TGCGCCAGCAGCCAAGACCCGACAGGGTTCGGCTACACCTTC. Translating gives CASSQDPTGFGYTF.

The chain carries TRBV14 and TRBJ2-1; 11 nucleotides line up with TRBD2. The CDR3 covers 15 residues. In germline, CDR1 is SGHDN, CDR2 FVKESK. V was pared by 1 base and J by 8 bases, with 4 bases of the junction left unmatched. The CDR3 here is CASSQVAGGPDEQFF. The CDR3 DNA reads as TGTGCCAGCAGCCAAGTAGCGGGAGGGCCCGATGAGCAGTTCTTC. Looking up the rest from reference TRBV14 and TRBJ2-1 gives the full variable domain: EAGVTQFPSHSVIEKGQTVTLRCDPISGHDNLYWYRRVMGKEIKFLLHFVKESKQDESGMPNNRFLAERTGGTYSTLKVQPAELEDSGVYFCASSQVAGGPDEQFFGPGTRLTVL.

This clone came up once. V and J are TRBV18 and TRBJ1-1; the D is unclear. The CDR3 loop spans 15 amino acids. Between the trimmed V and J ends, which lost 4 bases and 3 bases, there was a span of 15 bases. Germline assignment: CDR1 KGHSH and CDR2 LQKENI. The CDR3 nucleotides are TGTGCCAGCTCACTAACGGGATACCGGGACACTGAAGCTTTCTTT. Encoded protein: CASSLTGYRDTEAFF.

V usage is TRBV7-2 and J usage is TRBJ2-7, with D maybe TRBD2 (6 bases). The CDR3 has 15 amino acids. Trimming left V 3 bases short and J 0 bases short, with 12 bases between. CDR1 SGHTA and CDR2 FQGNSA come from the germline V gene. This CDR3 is CASSFWLASSYEQYF. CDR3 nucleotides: TGTGCCAGCAGCTTTTGGCTAGCGAGCTCCTACGAGCAGTACTTC.

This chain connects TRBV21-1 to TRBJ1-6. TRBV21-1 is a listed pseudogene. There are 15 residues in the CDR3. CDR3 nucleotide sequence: TGTGCCAGCAGCATCCGGGGGGCCACTAATTCACCCCTCCACTTT. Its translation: CASSIRGATNSPLHF.

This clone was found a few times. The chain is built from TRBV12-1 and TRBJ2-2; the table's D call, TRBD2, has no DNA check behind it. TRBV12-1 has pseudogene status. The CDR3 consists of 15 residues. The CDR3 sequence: CASSFVGTITGELFF. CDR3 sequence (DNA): TGTGCCAGCAGCTTTGTAGGGACTATCACCGGGGAGCTGTTTTTT.

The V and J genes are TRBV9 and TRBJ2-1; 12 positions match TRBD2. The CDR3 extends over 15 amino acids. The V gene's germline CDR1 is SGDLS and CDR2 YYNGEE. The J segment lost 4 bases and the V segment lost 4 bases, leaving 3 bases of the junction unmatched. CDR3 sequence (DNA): TGTGCCAGCAGCCCCCTAGCGGGAGGGTACAATGAGCAGTTCTTC. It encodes CASSPLAGGYNEQFF.

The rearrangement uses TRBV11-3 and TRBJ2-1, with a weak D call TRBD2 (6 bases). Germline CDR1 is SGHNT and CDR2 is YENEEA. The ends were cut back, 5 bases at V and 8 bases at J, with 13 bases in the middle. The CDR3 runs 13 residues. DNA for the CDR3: TGTGCCAGCAGCCAGGACTATCGGGATGAGCAGTTCTTC. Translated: CASSQDYRDEQFF.

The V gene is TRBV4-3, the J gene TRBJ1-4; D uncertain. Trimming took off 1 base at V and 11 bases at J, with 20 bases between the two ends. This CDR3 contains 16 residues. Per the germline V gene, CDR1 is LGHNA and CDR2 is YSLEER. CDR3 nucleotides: TGCGCCAGCAGCCAAGCCCTGACACAGTCAGGCGCGAAACTGTTTTTT. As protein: CASSQALTQSGAKLFF.

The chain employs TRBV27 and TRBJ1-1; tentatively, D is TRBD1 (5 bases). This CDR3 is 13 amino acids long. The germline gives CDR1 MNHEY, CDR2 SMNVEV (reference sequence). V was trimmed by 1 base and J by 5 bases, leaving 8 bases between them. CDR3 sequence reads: CASSLFAGTEAFF. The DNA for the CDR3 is TGTGCCAGCAGTTTATTTGCAGGGACTGAAGCTTTCTTT.

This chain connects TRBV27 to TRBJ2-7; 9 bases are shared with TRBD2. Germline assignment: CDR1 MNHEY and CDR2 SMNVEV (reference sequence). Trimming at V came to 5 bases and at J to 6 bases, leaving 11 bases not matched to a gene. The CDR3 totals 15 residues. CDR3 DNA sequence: TGTGCCAGCAGTAAAGGGACTAGCACACCTCTCGAGCAGTACTTC. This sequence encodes CASSKGTSTPLEQYF.

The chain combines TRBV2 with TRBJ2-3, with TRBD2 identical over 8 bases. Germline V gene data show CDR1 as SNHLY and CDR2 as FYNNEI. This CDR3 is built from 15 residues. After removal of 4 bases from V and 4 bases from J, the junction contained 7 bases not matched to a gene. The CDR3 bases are TGTGCCAGCAGTGGCGGACTAGCCGGGGCAGATACGCAGTATTTT. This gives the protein CASSGGLAGADTQYF.

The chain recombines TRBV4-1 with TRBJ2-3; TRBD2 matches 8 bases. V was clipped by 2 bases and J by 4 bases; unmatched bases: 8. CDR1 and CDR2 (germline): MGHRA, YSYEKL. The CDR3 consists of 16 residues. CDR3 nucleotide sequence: TGCGCCAGCAGCCAATTGGCTAGCGGGTCTGCAGATACGCAGTATTTT. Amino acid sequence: CASSQLASGSADTQYF.

The CDR3 DNA follows: TGTGCCAGCAGAATACAGGAGGGCGCTGAAGCTTTCTTT. Translation: CASRIQEGAEAFF. The J gene is TRBJ1-1, the V gene TRBV7-9, with a tentative D call TRBD1 (5 bases). Germline loops: CDR1 SEHNR, CDR2 FQNEAQ (reference sequence). Trimming removed 6 bases at V and 6 bases at J, with 14 bases between. The CDR3 length is 13 residues.

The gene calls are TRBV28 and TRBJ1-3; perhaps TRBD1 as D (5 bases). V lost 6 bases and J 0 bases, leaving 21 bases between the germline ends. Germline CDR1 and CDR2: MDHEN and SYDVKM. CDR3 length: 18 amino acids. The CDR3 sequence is CASSGRGQGPHSGNTIYF. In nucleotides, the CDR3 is TGTGCCAGCAGCGGCCGCGGCCAGGGTCCACACTCTGGAAACACCATATATTTT.

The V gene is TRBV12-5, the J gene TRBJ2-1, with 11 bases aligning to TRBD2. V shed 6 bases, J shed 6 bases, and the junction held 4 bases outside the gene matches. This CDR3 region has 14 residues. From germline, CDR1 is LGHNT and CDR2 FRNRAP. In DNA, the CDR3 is TGTGCTAGTGGACTAGCGGGAGCCCGCAATGAGCAGTTCTTC. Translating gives CASGLAGARNEQFF.